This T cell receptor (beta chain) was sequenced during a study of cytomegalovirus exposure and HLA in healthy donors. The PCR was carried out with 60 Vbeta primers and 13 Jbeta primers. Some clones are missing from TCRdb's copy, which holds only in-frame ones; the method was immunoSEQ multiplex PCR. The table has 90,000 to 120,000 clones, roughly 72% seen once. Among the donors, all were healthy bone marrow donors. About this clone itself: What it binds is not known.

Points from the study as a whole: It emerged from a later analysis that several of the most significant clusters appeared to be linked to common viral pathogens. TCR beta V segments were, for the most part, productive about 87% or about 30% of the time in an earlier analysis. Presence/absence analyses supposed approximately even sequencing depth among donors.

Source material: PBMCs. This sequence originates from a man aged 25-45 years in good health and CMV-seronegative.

CDR3 protein: CASSLTSGTINEQFF. DNA for the CDR3: TGTGCCAGCAGCTTAACTAGCGGAACGATCAATGAGCAGTTCTTC. V gene TRBV7-3 combines with J gene TRBJ2-1; D is perhaps TRBD2 (6 bases). This CDR3 has 15 residues. The germline V gene encodes CDR1 SGHTA and CDR2 FQGTGA. V was cut by 0 bases and J by 6 bases, with 12 bases left in between.